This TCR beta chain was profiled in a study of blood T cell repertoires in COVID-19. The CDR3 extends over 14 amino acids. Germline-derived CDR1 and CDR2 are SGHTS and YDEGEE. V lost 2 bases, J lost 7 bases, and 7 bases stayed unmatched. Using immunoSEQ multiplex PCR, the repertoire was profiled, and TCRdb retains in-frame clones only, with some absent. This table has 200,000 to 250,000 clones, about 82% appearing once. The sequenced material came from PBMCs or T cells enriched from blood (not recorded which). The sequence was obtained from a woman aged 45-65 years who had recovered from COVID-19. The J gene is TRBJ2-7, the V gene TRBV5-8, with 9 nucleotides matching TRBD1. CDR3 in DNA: TGTGCCAGCAGCTTCCAACAGGGGGCGGGAGAGCAGTACTTC. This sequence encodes CASSFQQGAGEQYF.